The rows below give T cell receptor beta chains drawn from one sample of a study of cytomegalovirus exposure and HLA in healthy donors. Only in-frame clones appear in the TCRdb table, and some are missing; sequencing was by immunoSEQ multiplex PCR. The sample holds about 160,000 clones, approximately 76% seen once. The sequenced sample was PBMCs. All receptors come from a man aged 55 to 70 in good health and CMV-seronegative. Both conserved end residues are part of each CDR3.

CDR3: CASSYLQGNSNQPQHF; J: TRBJ1-5; V: TRBV28; length: 16
CDR3: CASSPHGVSGKEGEQFF; J: TRBJ2-1; V: TRBV4-1; length: 17
CDR3: CASSQDRGGTNEKLFF; J: TRBJ1-4; V: TRBV4-2; length: 16
CDR3: CSSSPPGQGGTGELFF; J: TRBJ2-2; V: TRBV7-9; length: 16
CDR3: CASRPGTSGRYNEQFF; J: TRBJ2-1; V: TRBV27; length: 16
CDR3: CASSSPTGAEYWAFF; J: TRBJ1-1; V: TRBV7-2; length: 15
CDR3: CASSLREDEQFF; J: TRBJ2-1; V: TRBV2; length: 12
CDR3: CASSLDAQGYGTDTQYF; J: TRBJ2-3; V: TRBV7-9; length: 17
CDR3: CFGGVTEAFF; J: TRBJ1-1; V: TRBV10-1; length: 10
CDR3: CASSLEGGSMRSAEAFF; J: TRBJ1-1; V: TRBV7-9; length: 17
CDR3: CASRMGLAETQYF; J: TRBJ2-5; V: TRBV2; length: 13
CDR3: CASRPLAGEQYF; J: TRBJ2-7; V: TRBV7-9; length: 12
CDR3: CASSPTSGMETQYF; J: TRBJ2-5; V: TRBV11-2; length: 14
CDR3: CASSLPDSLAYEQYF; J: TRBJ2-7; V: TRBV5-6; length: 15
CDR3: CAISPGTANTGELFF; J: TRBJ2-2; V: TRBV10-3; length: 15
CDR3: CASSFLLSGVNTGELFF; J: TRBJ2-2; V: TRBV5-7; length: 17
CDR3: CASSSEPGKSSYEQYF; J: TRBJ2-7; V: TRBV5-1; length: 16
CDR3: CASSLAQGSGGAGNEQFF; J: TRBJ2-1; V: TRBV7-6; length: 18
CDR3: CAWSGRGSTF; J: TRBJ1-2; V: TRBV30; length: 10
CDR3: CASSVPSVGLAGTDTQYF; J: TRBJ2-3; V: TRBV28; length: 18
CDR3: CASSFGTEGELFF; J: TRBJ2-2; V: TRBV5-5; length: 13
CDR3: CASRKGLAGETQYF; J: TRBJ2-5; V: TRBV25-1; length: 14
CDR3: CASTRRQWRAEYQETQYF; J: TRBJ2-5; V: TRBV5-1; length: 18
CDR3: CASSEWGGPSTDTQYF; J: TRBJ2-3; V: TRBV9; length: 16
CDR3: CASSGAGYEQYF; J: TRBJ2-7; V: TRBV6-6; length: 12
CDR3: CASRISNTEAFF; J: TRBJ1-1; V: TRBV19; length: 12
CDR3: CASSPPSGTDTQYF; J: TRBJ2-3; V: TRBV28; length: 14